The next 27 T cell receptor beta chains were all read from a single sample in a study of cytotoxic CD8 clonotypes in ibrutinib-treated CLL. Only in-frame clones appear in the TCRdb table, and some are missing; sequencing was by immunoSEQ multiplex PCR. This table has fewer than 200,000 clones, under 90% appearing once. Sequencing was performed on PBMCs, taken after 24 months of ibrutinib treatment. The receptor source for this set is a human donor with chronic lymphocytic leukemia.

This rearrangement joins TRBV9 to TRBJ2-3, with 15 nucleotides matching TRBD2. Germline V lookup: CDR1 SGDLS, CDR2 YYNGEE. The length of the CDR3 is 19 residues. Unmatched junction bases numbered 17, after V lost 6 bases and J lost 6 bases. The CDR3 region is CASNKGLAGGVTHVDTQYF. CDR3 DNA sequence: TGTGCCAGCAACAAGGGACTAGCGGGAGGCGTTACTCATGTGGATACGCAGTATTTT.

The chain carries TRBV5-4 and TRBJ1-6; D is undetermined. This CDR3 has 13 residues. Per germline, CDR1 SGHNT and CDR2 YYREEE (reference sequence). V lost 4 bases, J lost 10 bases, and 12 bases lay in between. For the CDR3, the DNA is TGTGCCAGCAGCGCATACGGGAACTCACCCCTCCACTTT. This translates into CASSAYGNSPLHF.

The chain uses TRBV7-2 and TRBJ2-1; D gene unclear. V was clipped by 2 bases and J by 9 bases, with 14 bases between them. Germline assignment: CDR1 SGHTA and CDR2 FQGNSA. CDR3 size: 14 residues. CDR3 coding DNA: TGTGCCAGCAGCTTACTAGGTGGGCGAGTTGAGCAGTTCTTC. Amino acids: CASSLLGGRVEQFF.

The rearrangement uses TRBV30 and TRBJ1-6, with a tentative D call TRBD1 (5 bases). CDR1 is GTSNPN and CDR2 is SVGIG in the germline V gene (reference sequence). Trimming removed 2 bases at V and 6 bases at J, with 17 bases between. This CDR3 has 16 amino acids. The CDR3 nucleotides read TGTGCCTGGAGTATTATTGGGGCAGGGATTAATTCACCCCTCCACTTT. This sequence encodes CAWSIIGAGINSPLHF.

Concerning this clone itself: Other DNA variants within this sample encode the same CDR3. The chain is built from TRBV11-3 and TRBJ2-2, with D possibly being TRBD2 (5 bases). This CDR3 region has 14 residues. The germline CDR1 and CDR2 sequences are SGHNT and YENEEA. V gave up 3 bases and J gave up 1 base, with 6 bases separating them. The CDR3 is CASSFGGNTGELFF. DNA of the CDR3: TGTGCCAGCAGCTTCGGAGGGAACACCGGGGAGCTGTTTTTT.

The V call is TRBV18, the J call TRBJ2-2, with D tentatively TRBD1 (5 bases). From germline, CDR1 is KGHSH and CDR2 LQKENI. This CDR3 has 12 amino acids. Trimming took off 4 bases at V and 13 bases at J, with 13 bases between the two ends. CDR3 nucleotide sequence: TGTGCCAGCTCACAGGACACGGGTGGGCTGTTTTTT. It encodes CASSQDTGGLFF.

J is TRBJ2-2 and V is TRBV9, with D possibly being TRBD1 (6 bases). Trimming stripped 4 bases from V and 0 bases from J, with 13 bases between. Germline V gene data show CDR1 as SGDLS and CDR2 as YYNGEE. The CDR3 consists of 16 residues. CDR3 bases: TGTGCCAGCAGCCCCTGGGGGACACCGAACACCGGGGAGCTGTTTTTT. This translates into CASSPWGTPNTGELFF.

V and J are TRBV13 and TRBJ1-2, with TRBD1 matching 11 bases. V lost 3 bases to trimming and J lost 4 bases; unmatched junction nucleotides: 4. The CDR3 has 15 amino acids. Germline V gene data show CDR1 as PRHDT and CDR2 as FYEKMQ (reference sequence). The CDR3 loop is CASSLDRGLFYGYTF. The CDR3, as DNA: TGTGCCAGCAGCTTGGACAGGGGGCTGTTCTATGGCTACACCTTC.

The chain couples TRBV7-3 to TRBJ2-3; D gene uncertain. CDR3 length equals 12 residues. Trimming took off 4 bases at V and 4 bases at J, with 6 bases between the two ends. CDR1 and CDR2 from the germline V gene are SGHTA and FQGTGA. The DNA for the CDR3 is TGTGCCAGCAGCTCCTTCCCAGATACGCAGTATTTT. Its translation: CASSSFPDTQYF.

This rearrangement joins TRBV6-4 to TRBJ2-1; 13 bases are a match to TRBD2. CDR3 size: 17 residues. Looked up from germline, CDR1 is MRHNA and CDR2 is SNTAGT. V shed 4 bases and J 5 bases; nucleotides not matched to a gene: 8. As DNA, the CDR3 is TGTGCCAGCAGTGGTTTGGGGACTAGCGGGGTAAACAATGAGCAGTTCTTC. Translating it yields CASSGLGTSGVNNEQFF.

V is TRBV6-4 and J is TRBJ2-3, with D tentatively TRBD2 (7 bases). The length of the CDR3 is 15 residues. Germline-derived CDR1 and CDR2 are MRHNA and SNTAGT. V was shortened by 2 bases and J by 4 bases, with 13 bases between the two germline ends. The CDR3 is CASSDGGGGSDTQYF. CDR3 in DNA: TGTGCCAGCAGTGACGGGGGGGGCGGGTCAGATACGCAGTATTTT.

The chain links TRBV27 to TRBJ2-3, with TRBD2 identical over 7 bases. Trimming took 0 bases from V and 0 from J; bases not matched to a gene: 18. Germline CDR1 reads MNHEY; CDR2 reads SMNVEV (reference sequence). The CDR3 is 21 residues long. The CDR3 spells CASSLSVWGVRREPSTDTQYF. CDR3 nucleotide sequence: TGTGCCAGCAGTTTATCAGTATGGGGGGTGAGGCGGGAGCCGAGCACAGATACGCAGTATTTT.

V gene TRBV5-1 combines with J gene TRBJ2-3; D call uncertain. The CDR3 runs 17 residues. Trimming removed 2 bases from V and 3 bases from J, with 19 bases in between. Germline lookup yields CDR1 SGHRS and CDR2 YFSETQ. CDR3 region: CASSFAITPGRTDTQYF. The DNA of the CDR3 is TGCGCCAGCAGCTTTGCGATAACCCCCGGTCGGACAGATACGCAGTATTTT.

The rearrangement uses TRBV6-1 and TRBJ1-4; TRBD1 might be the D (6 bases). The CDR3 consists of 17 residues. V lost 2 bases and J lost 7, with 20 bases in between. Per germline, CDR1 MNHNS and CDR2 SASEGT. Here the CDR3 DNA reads TGTGCCAGCAGTGAAATGGGGGCTTACGGGGGTAGTGAAAAACTGTTTTTT. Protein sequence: CASSEMGAYGGSEKLFF.

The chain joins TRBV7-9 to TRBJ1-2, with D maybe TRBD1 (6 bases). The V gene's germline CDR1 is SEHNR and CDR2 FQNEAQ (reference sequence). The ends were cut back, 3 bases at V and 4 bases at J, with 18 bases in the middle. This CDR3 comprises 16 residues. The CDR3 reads CASSFRSGGAGYGYTF. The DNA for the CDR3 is TGTGCCAGCAGCTTTCGGTCCGGGGGCGCAGGCTATGGCTACACCTTC.

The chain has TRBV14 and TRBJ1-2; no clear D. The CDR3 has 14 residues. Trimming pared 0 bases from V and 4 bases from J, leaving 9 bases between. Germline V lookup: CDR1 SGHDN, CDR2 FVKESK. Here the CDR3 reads CASSQDSATYGYTF. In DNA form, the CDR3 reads TGTGCCAGCAGCCAAGATTCGGCAACCTATGGCTACACCTTC.

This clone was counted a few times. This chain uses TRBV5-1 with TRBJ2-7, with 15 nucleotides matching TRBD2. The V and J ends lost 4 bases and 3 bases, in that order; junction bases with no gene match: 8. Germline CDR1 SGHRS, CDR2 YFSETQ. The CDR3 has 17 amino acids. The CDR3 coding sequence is TGCGCCAGCAGCCCCCGGACTAGCGGGGGGGCGGGCTACGAGCAGTACTTC. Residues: CASSPRTSGGAGYEQYF.

CDR3 loop: CASSVVSRTGTSDLAEQYF. The CDR3 nucleotides read TGTGCCAGCAGCGTAGTCTCCAGAACCGGGACTAGCGACCTTGCGGAGCAGTACTTC. The V gene is TRBV9, the J gene TRBJ2-7, with TRBD2 identical over 10 bases. The CDR3 is made up of 19 amino acids. The germline gives CDR1 SGDLS, CDR2 YYNGEE. With 0 bases clipped from V and 7 bases from J, the junction kept 19 bases outside the gene matches.

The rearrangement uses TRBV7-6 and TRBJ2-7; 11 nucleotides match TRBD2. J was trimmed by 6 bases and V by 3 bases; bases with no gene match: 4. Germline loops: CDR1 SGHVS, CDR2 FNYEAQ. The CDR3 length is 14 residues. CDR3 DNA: TGTGCCAGCAGCTTCACCGGGACTAGCGGCGAGCAGTACTTC. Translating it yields CASSFTGTSGEQYF.

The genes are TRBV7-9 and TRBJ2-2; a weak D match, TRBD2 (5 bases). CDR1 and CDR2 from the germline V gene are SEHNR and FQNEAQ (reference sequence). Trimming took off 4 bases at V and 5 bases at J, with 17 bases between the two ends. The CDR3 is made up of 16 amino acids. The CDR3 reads CASSSGWGAGTGELFF. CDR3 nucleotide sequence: TGTGCCAGCAGCTCGGGTTGGGGAGCCGGTACCGGGGAGCTGTTTTTT.

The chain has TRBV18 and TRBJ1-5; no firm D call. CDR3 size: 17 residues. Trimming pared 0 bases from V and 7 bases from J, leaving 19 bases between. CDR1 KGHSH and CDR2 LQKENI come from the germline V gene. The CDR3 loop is CASSPPIGSVNGQPQHF. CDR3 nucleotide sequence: TGTGCCAGCTCACCACCCATAGGTAGCGTGAACGGGCAGCCCCAGCATTTT.

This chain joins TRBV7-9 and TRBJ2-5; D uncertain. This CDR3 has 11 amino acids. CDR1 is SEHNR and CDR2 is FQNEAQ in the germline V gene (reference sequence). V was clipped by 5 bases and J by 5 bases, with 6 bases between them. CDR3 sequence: CASSRWETQYF. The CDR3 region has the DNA TGTGCCAGCAGCCGATGGGAGACCCAGTACTTC.

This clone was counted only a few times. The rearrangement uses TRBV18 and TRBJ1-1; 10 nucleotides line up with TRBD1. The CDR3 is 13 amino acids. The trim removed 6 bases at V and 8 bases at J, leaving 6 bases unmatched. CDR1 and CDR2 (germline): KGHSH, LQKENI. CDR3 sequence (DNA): TGTGCCAGCTCCGAGACAGGGGGCGGAGAAGCTTTCTTT. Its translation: CASSETGGGEAFF. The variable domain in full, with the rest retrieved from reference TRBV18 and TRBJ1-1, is NAGVMQNPRHLVRRRGQEARLRCSPMKGHSHVYWYRQLPEEGLKFMVYLQKENIIDESGMPKERFSAEFPKEGPSILRIQQVVRGDSAAYFCASSETGGGEAFFGQGTRLTVV.

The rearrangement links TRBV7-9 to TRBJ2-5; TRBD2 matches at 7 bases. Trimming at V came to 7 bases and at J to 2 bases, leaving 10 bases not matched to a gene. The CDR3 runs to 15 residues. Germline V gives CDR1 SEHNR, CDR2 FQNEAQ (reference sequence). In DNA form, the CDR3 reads TGTGCCAGCACCCTCCCCCGGGGGGAGCAAGAGACCCAGTACTTC. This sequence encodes CASTLPRGEQETQYF.

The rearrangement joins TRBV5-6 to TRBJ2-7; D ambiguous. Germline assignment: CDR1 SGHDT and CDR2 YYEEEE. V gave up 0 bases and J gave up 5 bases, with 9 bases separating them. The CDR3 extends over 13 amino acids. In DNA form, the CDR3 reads TGTGCCAGCAGCTTGGTAGGCATCGACGAGCAGTACTTC. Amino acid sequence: CASSLVGIDEQYF. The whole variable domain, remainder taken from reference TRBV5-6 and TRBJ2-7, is DAGVTQSPTHLIKTRGQQVTLRCSPKSGHDTVSWYQQALGQGPQFIFQYYEEEERQRGNFPDRFSGHQFPNYSSELNVNALLLGDSALYLCASSLVGIDEQYFGPGTRLTVT.

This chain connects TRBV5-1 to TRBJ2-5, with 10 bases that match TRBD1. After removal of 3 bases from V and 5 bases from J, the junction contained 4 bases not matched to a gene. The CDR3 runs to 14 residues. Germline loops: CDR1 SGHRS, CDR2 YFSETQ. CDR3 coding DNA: TGCGCCAGCAGCTCGGGACAGGGGAGGGAGACCCAGTACTTC. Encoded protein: CASSSGQGRETQYF. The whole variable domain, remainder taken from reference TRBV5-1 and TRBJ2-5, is KAGVTQTPRYLIKTRGQQVTLSCSPISGHRSVSWYQQTPGQGLQFLFEYFSETQRNKGNFPGRFSGRQFSNSRSEMNVSTLELGDSALYLCASSSGQGRETQYFGPGTRLLVL.

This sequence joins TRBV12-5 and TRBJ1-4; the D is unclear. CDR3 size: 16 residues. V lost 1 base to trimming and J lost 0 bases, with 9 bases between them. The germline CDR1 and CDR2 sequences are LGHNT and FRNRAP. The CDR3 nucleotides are TGTGCTAGTGGTTTGGGGCCGAACCCAACTAATGAAAAACTGTTTTTT. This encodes CASGLGPNPTNEKLFF.